The clone carrying this T cell receptor (beta chain) was detected many times. Its antigen is still unknown. Germline values: CDR1 SGHRS, CDR2 YFSETQ. The CDR3 runs 14 residues. Trimming took 4 bases from V and 2 from J, leaving 13 bases between them. These data originate in a study of T cells in Graves' hyperthyroidism and ophthalmopathy. Study-wide results and limits: For ophthalmopathy, model prediction preceded onset by a median approximately 6 months. By a 13 V-J model, ophthalmopathy was set apart from stable hyperthyroidism.

The PBMCs studied were ones that came from 10 ml fresh peripheral blood. The TCR beta CDR3 regions underwent amplification using RNA transcripts as the source. The HTBI set primed first-round TCR CDR3 RT-PCR. TCRdb re-analysed the multiplex PCR reads in MiXCR, keeping a single row per CDR3 protein. The top ten clones hold 13% to 15% of a sample with roughly 420,000 distinct CDR3 sequences, 15% to 18% of them seen once. This chain links TRBV5-1 with TRBJ2-7, with D unresolved. The specimen sequenced was blood. The clonotype originates from a woman aged 18-35 years with Graves' hyperthyroidism. This CDR3 reads CASSLGPVTYEQYF. In DNA form, the CDR3 reads TGCGCCAGCAGCCTCGGCCCCGTGACCTACGAGCAGTACTTC.